This T cell receptor (beta chain) originates from a study of T cell repertoires in cytomegalovirus infection. Study information: Matching HLA type, along with CMV infection, was indicated by public TCR beta signatures.

Using its own MiXCR run on the reads, TCRdb lists one record per CDR3 protein. Here the sample spans 200,000 to 250,000 distinct CDR3 sequences, roughly 6.5% being singletons. This CDR3 has 16 amino acids. Germline-derived CDR1 and CDR2 are SEHNR and FQNEAQ (reference sequence). V trimming: 4 bases; J trimming: 1 base; junction bases outside the gene matches: 6. This clonotype was recorded at least ten times. The sample was PBMCs. The chain recombines TRBV7-9 with TRBJ1-1, with 10 bases lining up with TRBD1. This TCR was recovered from a human donor in good health (CMV status not recorded). Some clones in this sample may be carry-over from other donors' samples. In nucleotides, the CDR3 is TGTGCCAGCAGCTACGGGGACAGGGGATCGAACACTGAAGCTTTCTTT. As protein: CASSYGDRGSNTEAFF.